The clone carrying this TCR beta chain was recorded many times. What it recognizes is unknown. Germline V gives CDR1 DFQATT, CDR2 SNEGSKA (reference sequence). The CDR3 is made up of 16 amino acids. Between the trimmed V and J ends, which lost 6 bases and 3 bases, there was a span of 21 bases. These data come from a study of neurological immune-mediated disorders. The cDNA came from 5'RACE with 10-nucleotide random UMIs. A single record per CDR3 protein comes from TCRdb applying MiXCR to the 5' RACE reads. The sample lists roughly 56,000 distinct CDR3 sequences, 3% to 4% occurring once. The study, taken as a whole, reports: None of the CDR3 amino acid sequences of expanded clones recurred across subjects, suggesting private repertoires in all groups.

The TCR was taken from a woman aged 55-69 years with multiple sclerosis. The sequenced sample consisted of PBMCs. The genes are TRBV20-1 and TRBJ2-1; a possible D gene is TRBD1 (6 bases). CDR3 sequence: CSAQNRDGRFYNEQFF. For the CDR3, the DNA is TGCAGTGCCCAGAACAGGGACGGAAGATTCTACAATGAGCAGTTCTTC.